This TCR beta chain derives from a study of shared clonotypes between healthy human individuals. Looking at the study overall: Per donor, CD8 memory used one plate, CD8 naive used two, CD4 memory used three and CD4 naive used three.

It was CD45RO-negative cells, positively selected for CCR7, that made up naive CD8 cells, with terminally differentiated effector memory CD45RA+ cells excluded. Healthy and HIV-negative, the adult donors had no recent acute infections or vaccinations. Findings and limits, study-wide: Non-shared clonotypes showed lower generation probabilities than clonotypes common to all four donors.

The sorted-subset replicate PCRs were given 150 to 200 ng DNA, which is approximately 30,000 T cell genomes. Some clones are missing from TCRdb's copy, which holds only in-frame ones; the method was immunoSEQ multiplex PCR. The sample has about 580,000 clones; 98% are singletons. As concerns this clone: Its antigen is unidentified.

Material: naive CD8+ T cells sorted from blood. The source of this sequence is a man aged 25-45 years in good health.

The CDR3 loop is CSVGGAVDYNEQFF. CDR3 DNA sequence: TGCAGCGTTGGAGGAGCGGTGGATTACAATGAGCAGTTCTTC. The V gene is TRBV29-1, the J gene TRBJ2-1; TRBD2 is a possible D gene (5 bases). With 4 bases removed from V and 4 bases from J, the gap between germline ends came to 14 bases. The CDR3 has 14 residues. Germline loops: CDR1 SQVTM, CDR2 ANQGSEA.